This T cell receptor (beta chain) was retrieved from a study of blood T cell repertoires in COVID-19. Whole-study context: Samples came from the United States, Italy and Spain, spanning acute and convalescent COVID-19. Sample material is recorded as cDNA or gDNA derived from T cells, B-cell-depleted T cells, or PBMCs.

This CDR3 has 15 residues. Germline CDR1 is SGDLS and CDR2 is YYNGEE. V was cut by 0 bases and J by 1 base, with 8 bases left in between. Per the original data handling: For nucleated cells, counts were estimated from reference gene primer amplification. TCRdb's copy holds only in-frame clones and misses some; the assay was immunoSEQ multiplex PCR. That table is the source of V, J and clone size, and D and trimming were worked out from the DNA. The sample consists of some 20,000 clones, about 88% of them appearing once. The genes are TRBV9 and TRBJ2-4; no definite D call. Material: peripheral blood. This receptor was obtained from a man aged 35-49 years with active COVID-19. CDR3 DNA: TGTGCCAGCAGCGTAGGTCACGGGGCCAAAAACATTCAGTACTTC. The encoded protein is CASSVGHGAKNIQYF.